The next 10 T cell receptor beta chains were all read from a single sample in a study of CD8+ T cells in alopecia areata. As the sequencing template, cDNA was produced by extracting RNA and reverse transcribing it. The assay was immunoSEQ multiplex PCR, and TCRdb's table has in-frame clones only and misses some. Of 150,000 or so clones in the sample, 87% were seen once. The sample consisted of CD8+ T cells sorted from blood, taken at week 0. Every receptor here comes from a human donor with alopecia areata.

This sequence joins TRBV4-3 and TRBJ1-1; D remains unclear. Germline loops: CDR1 LGHNA, CDR2 YSLEER. There are 14 residues in the CDR3. Trimming cost V 10 bases and J 1 base, with 16 bases left between them. The CDR3 DNA is TGCGCCACTTCCCTTCGGCCGGGGAACACTGAAGCTTTCTTT. It translates to CATSLRPGNTEAFF.

The table lists this clone with a count of one. The chain uses TRBV9 and TRBJ2-1; D possibly uses TRBD1 or TRBD2 (5 bases each). The germline CDR1 and CDR2 sequences are SGDLS and YYNGEE. V was cut by 0 bases and J by 10 bases, with 11 bases left in between. The length of the CDR3 is 13 residues. The CDR3 DNA is TGTGCCAGCAGCGTAGGTCCGGGGACCGAGCAGTTCTTC. Residues: CASSVGPGTEQFF.

The rearrangement joins TRBV10-3 to TRBJ1-3, with D possibly matching TRBD1 (6 bases). Per the germline V gene, CDR1 is ENHRY and CDR2 is SYGVKD. This CDR3 has 17 residues. Trimming cost V 2 bases and J 3 bases, with 17 bases left between them. In nucleotides, the CDR3 is TGTGCCATCAGTGAGACTACGGGACAACGGTATGGAAACACCATATATTTT. Translation: CAISETTGQRYGNTIYF.

CDR3 sequence reads: CASERTRTGVNTEAFF. CDR3 in DNA: TGTGCCAGCGAGCGTACCCGAACAGGGGTGAACACTGAAGCTTTCTTT. The V call is TRBV6-6, the J call TRBJ1-1, with 7 bases fitting TRBD1. Germline CDR1 MNHNY, CDR2 SVGAGI (reference sequence). The CDR3 totals 16 residues. J lost 0 bases, V lost 8 bases, and 12 bases had no gene match.

This sequence joins TRBV27 and TRBJ2-6; TRBD1 might be the D (6 bases). V was trimmed by 1 base and J by 2 bases, leaving 9 bases between them. The CDR3 totals 16 residues. The germline V gene has CDR1 MNHEY and CDR2 SMNVEV (reference sequence). The CDR3 DNA reads TGTGCCAGCAGTTTATTGGGGGCGGCTGGGGCCAACGTCCTGACTTTC. Protein: CASSLLGAAGANVLTF.

The V gene is TRBV5-6, the J gene TRBJ2-4, with D unresolved. V lost 4 bases, J lost 4 bases, and 12 bases lay in between. Germline loops: CDR1 SGHDT, CDR2 YYEEEE. The CDR3 has 14 residues. CDR3 in DNA: TGTGCCAGCAGCAATGGGATGACTAAAAACATTCAGTACTTC. Amino acids: CASSNGMTKNIQYF.

This sequence joins TRBV7-3 and TRBJ1-2, with TRBD1 as a possible D gene (6 bases). V gave up 2 bases and J gave up 6 bases, with 16 bases separating them. This CDR3 has 15 amino acids. CDR1 is SGHTA, CDR2 FQGTGA, per germline. CDR3 protein: CASSLGGGTGHGYTF. The CDR3 DNA reads as TGTGCCAGCAGCTTAGGTGGGGGAACAGGGCATGGCTACACCTTC.

The V call is TRBV7-8, the J call TRBJ2-3, with 7 bases aligning to TRBD1. The J segment lost 4 bases and the V segment lost 2 bases, leaving 12 bases of the junction unmatched. CDR1 SGHVS and CDR2 FQNEAQ come from the germline V gene. This CDR3 comprises 17 residues. CDR3 sequence: CASSLSPPQGDSDTQYF. As DNA, the CDR3 is TGTGCCAGCAGCTTATCTCCGCCCCAGGGGGATTCAGATACGCAGTATTTT.

The V gene is TRBV27, the J gene TRBJ2-1; 8 positions match TRBD2. This CDR3 spans 14 amino acids. The junction had 11 bases not matched to a gene; V was cut back by 6 bases and J by 10 bases. Germline-derived CDR1 and CDR2 are MNHEY and SMNVEV (reference sequence). DNA of the CDR3: TGTGCCAGCAGCCACGGGGGACTAGGCGGGGAGCAGTTCTTC. It encodes CASSHGGLGGEQFF.

The genes are TRBV27 and TRBJ2-7, with 12 bases identical to TRBD2. V gave up 5 bases and J gave up 3 bases; unmatched junction bases: 8. From germline, CDR1 is MNHEY and CDR2 SMNVEV (reference sequence). The CDR3 sequence is 16 residues long. This CDR3 is CASSPRLAGVVYEQYF. CDR3 DNA sequence: TGTGCCAGCAGTCCCCGACTAGCGGGGGTCGTCTACGAGCAGTACTTC.